One and the same sample provided the 28 T cell receptor beta chains below, sequenced in a study of yellow fever vaccine responses in identical twins. Each CDR3 protein gets one entry after TCRdb re-called the RT-PCR reads with MiXCR. The repertoire has 7,000 or so distinct CDR3 sequences, roughly 86% of them found once; the top ten carry approximately 1.2%. The material sequenced was T cells from blood (PBMCs), unsorted or a sorted subset (not recorded which), taken before or after yellow fever vaccination (not recorded which). The receptors shown here come from a young woman who received the yellow fever vaccine.

The rearrangement joins TRBV14 to TRBJ2-3; 7 nucleotides align to TRBD2. CDR3 length equals 13 residues. The V gene's germline CDR1 is SGHDN and CDR2 FVKESK. V trimming: 8 bases; J trimming: 2 bases; junction bases outside the gene matches: 4. The CDR3: CASQGLLTDTQYF. As DNA, the CDR3 is TGTGCCAGCCAGGGACTACTCACAGATACGCAGTATTTT.

The J gene is TRBJ2-5, the V gene TRBV18; TRBD1 aligns across 7 bases. The CDR3 consists of 15 residues. V was clipped by 0 bases and J by 2 bases; unmatched bases: 3. CDR1 KGHSH and CDR2 LQKENI come from the germline V gene. In DNA, the CDR3 is TGTGCCAGCTCACCACCAGGGACAGCACAAGAGACCCAGTACTTC. This encodes CASSPPGTAQETQYF.

J is TRBJ2-7 and V is TRBV9; 12 bases align to TRBD2. Germline values: CDR1 SGDLS, CDR2 YYNGEE. J lost 6 bases, V lost 4 bases, and 8 bases had no gene match. This CDR3 has 15 residues. CDR3 DNA sequence: TGTGCCAGCAGCTCCAAGACTAGCGGGAGAAGCGAGCAGTACTTC. It yields the protein CASSSKTSGRSEQYF.

This chain links TRBV27 with TRBJ2-7, with D maybe TRBD1 (6 bases). The CDR3 runs 14 residues. Germline V lookup: CDR1 MNHEY, CDR2 SMNVEV (reference sequence). V lost 3 bases to trimming and J lost 3 bases, with 12 bases between them. The CDR3 DNA sequence: TGTGCCAGCAGTTTTCGGGACATGTTCTACGAGCAGTACTTC. Its translation: CASSFRDMFYEQYF.

The rearrangement joins TRBV28 to TRBJ1-1; D gene ambiguous. CDR3 length: 15 residues. With 1 base removed from V and 3 bases from J, the gap between germline ends came to 12 bases. Germline V gene data show CDR1 as MDHEN and CDR2 as SYDVKM. DNA of the CDR3: TGTGCCAGCAGTTTATATACGGCGGGCTACACTGAAGCTTTCTTT. As protein: CASSLYTAGYTEAFF. Drawing the rest from reference TRBV28 and TRBJ1-1, the complete variable domain is DVKVTQSSRYLVKRTGEKVFLECVQDMDHENMFWYRQDPGLGLRLIYFSYDVKMKEKGDIPEGYSVSREKKERFSLILESASTNQTSMYLCASSLYTAGYTEAFFGQGTRLTVV.

The chain carries TRBV5-5 and TRBJ2-7; perhaps TRBD1 as D (5 bases). Between the trimmed V and J ends, which lost 0 bases and 7 bases, there was a span of 14 bases. Germline V gene data show CDR1 as SGHKS and CDR2 as YYEKEE (reference sequence). This CDR3 is built from 14 residues. The CDR3 loop is CASSLGPQGREQYF. The CDR3 region has the DNA TGTGCCAGCAGCTTGGGGCCTCAGGGAAGGGAGCAGTACTTC. The whole variable domain, filled in from reference TRBV5-5 and TRBJ2-7, reads DAGVTQSPTHLIKTRGQQVTLRCSPISGHKSVSWYQQVLGQGPQFIFQYYEKEERGRGNFPDRFSARQFPNYSSELNVNALLLGDSALYLCASSLGPQGREQYFGPGTRLTVT.

This clonotype showed up just a few times. The chain recombines TRBV20-1 with TRBJ2-7; 8 bases match TRBD2. The CDR3 contains 14 residues. Germline V gene sequence: CDR1 DFQATT, CDR2 SNEGSKA (reference sequence). J lost 4 bases, V lost 1 base, and 6 bases had no gene match. CDR3 residues: CSARVSGSWYEQYF. The CDR3 nucleotides are TGCAGTGCTAGAGTGAGCGGGAGTTGGTACGAGCAGTACTTC.

This clonotype appeared a few times. The genes are TRBV20-1 and TRBJ2-3; the D is unclear. Germline V gene sequence: CDR1 DFQATT, CDR2 SNEGSKA (reference sequence). The CDR3 has 13 amino acids. The CDR3 loop reads CSVRSPARNTQYF. The CDR3 bases are TGCAGCGTTAGGTCCCCAGCCCGGAATACGCAGTATTTT.

The chain carries TRBV7-3 and TRBJ2-1; TRBD1 aligns across 7 bases. Germline CDR1 reads SGHTA; CDR2 reads FQGTGA. The CDR3 loop spans 12 amino acids. V shed 2 bases and J 12 bases; nucleotides not matched to a gene: 4. In nucleotides, the CDR3 is TGTGCCAGCAGCTTAGACAGGGCCCCGCAGTTCTTC. As protein: CASSLDRAPQFF.

The CDR3 reads CASSQDGRGSYINSPLHF. CDR3 bases: TGTGCCAGCAGCCAAGATGGCAGGGGGTCGTATATTAATTCACCCCTCCACTTT. The chain recombines TRBV3-1 with TRBJ1-6; 7 bases map to TRBD1. Per the germline V gene, CDR1 is LGHDT and CDR2 is YNNKEL (reference sequence). Trimming took 0 bases from V and 6 from J; bases not matched to a gene: 11. The CDR3 is 18 residues long.

The chain carries TRBV27 and TRBJ2-6; no clear D gene. Germline assignment: CDR1 MNHEY and CDR2 SMNVEV (reference sequence). CDR3 length: 16 residues. The V and J ends lost 5 bases and 0 bases respectively, with 11 bases between them. CDR3 nucleotides: TGTGCCAGCAGTCCGAGACCCAACTCTGGGGCCAACGTCCTGACTTTC. Translated: CASSPRPNSGANVLTF.

The V and J genes are TRBV7-6 and TRBJ1-5, with D perhaps TRBD1 (5 bases). V was clipped by 0 bases and J by 2 bases, with 5 bases between them. The CDR3 is 14 amino acids. Germline assignment: CDR1 SGHVS and CDR2 FNYEAQ. This CDR3 is CASSLAGGNQPQHF. CDR3 nucleotides: TGTGCCAGCAGCTTAGCAGGGGGCAATCAGCCCCAGCATTTT. Using reference TRBV7-6 and TRBJ1-5 for the parts outside the CDR3, the full variable domain is GAGVSQSPRYKVTKRGQDVALRCDPISGHVSLYWYRQALGQGPEFLTYFNYEAQQDKSGLPNDRFSAERPEGSISTLTIQRTEQRDSAMYRCASSLAGGNQPQHFGDGTRLSIL.

The chain links TRBV28 to TRBJ2-1; 8 positions agree with TRBD2. CDR1 and CDR2 from the germline V gene are MDHEN and SYDVKM. This CDR3 is built from 14 residues. The V gene end was trimmed by 5 bases and the J gene end by 7 bases; junction bases not matched to a gene: 7. The CDR3 loop reads CASSPPGLGNEQFF. The CDR3 DNA sequence: TGTGCCAGCAGTCCTCCGGGACTAGGGAATGAGCAGTTCTTC.

The gene calls are TRBV20-1 and TRBJ2-7; no definite D call. V lost 6 bases, J lost 6 bases, and 12 bases lay in between. Germline values: CDR1 DFQATT, CDR2 SNEGSKA (reference sequence). CDR3 length: 11 residues. The CDR3 loop is CSAPSPLEQYF. In DNA form, the CDR3 reads TGCAGTGCCCCTAGTCCCCTCGAGCAGTACTTC.

The chain uses TRBV20-1 and TRBJ2-7; D call uncertain. This CDR3 is 15 amino acids long. Germline values: CDR1 DFQATT, CDR2 SNEGSKA (reference sequence). Trimming removed 7 bases at V and 0 bases at J, with 19 bases between. CDR3 region: CSVPKQLVGSYEQYF. The CDR3 DNA is TGCAGTGTTCCCAAACAGTTGGTCGGCTCCTACGAGCAGTACTTC.

The chain links TRBV18 to TRBJ2-3; D is undetermined. Germline-derived CDR1 and CDR2 are KGHSH and LQKENI. V was trimmed by 2 bases and J by 3 bases, leaving 6 bases between them. The length of the CDR3 is 13 residues. The DNA for the CDR3 is TGTGCCAGCTCACCAAGTCTGACAGATACGCAGTATTTT. Protein product: CASSPSLTDTQYF.

The gene calls are TRBV5-1 and TRBJ1-2; no reliable D call. The CDR3 is made up of 16 amino acids. Germline assignment: CDR1 SGHRS and CDR2 YFSETQ. The germline V and J ends were trimmed by 0 bases and 3 bases, with 15 bases remaining between them. The CDR3 is CASSLDPRWGDYGYTF. The CDR3, as DNA: TGCGCCAGCAGCTTGGACCCCAGATGGGGTGACTATGGCTACACCTTC.

CDR3 amino acids: CASSPEGTSQETQYF. The CDR3, as DNA: TGCGCCAGCAGTCCCGAAGGGACGTCGCAAGAGACCCAGTACTTC. This chain connects TRBV4-3 to TRBJ2-5, with D possibly called TRBD1 or TRBD2 (5 bases each). CDR3 length equals 15 residues. Germline V CDR1 and CDR2: LGHNA, YSLEER. Trimming took off 6 bases at V and 2 bases at J, with 16 bases between the two ends.

The chain joins TRBV9 to TRBJ2-2, with D hard to call. V was shortened by 3 bases and J by 0 bases, with 6 bases between the two germline ends. The CDR3 has 14 residues. The V gene's germline CDR1 is SGDLS and CDR2 YYNGEE. CDR3 in amino acids: CASSAIANTGELFF. In nucleotides, the CDR3 is TGTGCCAGCAGCGCTATCGCGAACACCGGGGAGCTGTTTTTT.

V gene TRBV5-5 combines with J gene TRBJ2-3, with a weak D call TRBD1 (6 bases). The length of the CDR3 is 13 residues. The germline gives CDR1 SGHKS, CDR2 YYEKEE (reference sequence). V was clipped by 7 bases and J by 5 bases, with 14 bases between them. The CDR3 DNA reads TGTGCCAGCGCCCTGAACAGGGAAGATACGCAGTATTTT. This encodes CASALNREDTQYF.

CDR3 loop: CSAAPTGQDIQYF. In DNA, the CDR3 is TGCAGCGCTGCCCCGACAGGGCAGGACATTCAGTACTTC. This chain joins TRBV29-1 and TRBJ2-4; 7 bases are a match to TRBD1. This CDR3 comprises 13 residues. Germline assignment: CDR1 SQVTM and CDR2 ANQGSEA. V dropped 7 bases and J dropped 8; count of bases not matched to a gene: 11.

The CDR3 region has the DNA TGTGCCAGCAGCTCCACCGGGACTAGAAGCGCAGATACGCAGTATTTT. Its translation: CASSSTGTRSADTQYF. The rearrangement links TRBV7-3 to TRBJ2-3; 8 bases fit TRBD2. J gave up 4 bases and V 4 bases, and 10 bases lay outside the gene matches. The germline CDR1 and CDR2 sequences are SGHTA and FQGTGA. The CDR3 extends over 16 amino acids.

V gene TRBV28 combines with J gene TRBJ2-1, with 8 bases lining up with TRBD2. Germline CDR1 MDHEN, CDR2 SYDVKM. This CDR3 region has 17 residues. With 6 bases clipped from V and 0 bases from J, the junction kept 10 bases outside the gene matches. The CDR3: CASSLELGTSSYNEQFF. The CDR3, as DNA: TGTGCCAGCAGCTTAGAATTGGGGACTAGCTCCTACAATGAGCAGTTCTTC.

The chain couples TRBV6-2 or TRBV6-3 to TRBJ2-1; tentatively, D is TRBD2 (6 bases). V shed 2 bases and J shed 8 bases, with 10 bases lying between them. Germline CDR1 is MNHEY and CDR2 is SVGEGT. This CDR3 contains 13 residues. The CDR3 here is CASSYPSADEQFF. Written as DNA, the CDR3 is TGTGCCAGCAGTTACCCTAGCGCGGATGAGCAGTTCTTC.

The chain couples TRBV10-3 to TRBJ2-7; D gene uncertain. CDR1 ENHRY and CDR2 SYGVKD come from the germline V gene. The ends were cut back, 3 bases at V and 3 bases at J, with 9 bases in the middle. The CDR3 runs to 13 residues. In DNA, the CDR3 is TGTGCCATCAGTGAATCTAATCTCTACGAGCAGTACTTC. Translating it yields CAISESNLYEQYF.

In nucleotides, the CDR3 is TGCAGCGGTGGGGACAAGGATAACTACGAGCAGTACTTC. Translation: CSGGDKDNYEQYF. The chain couples TRBV29-1 to TRBJ2-7; D is perhaps TRBD1 (6 bases). Trimming left V 7 bases short and J 3 bases short, with 16 bases between. The CDR3 runs to 13 residues. Per the germline V gene, CDR1 is SQVTM and CDR2 is ANQGSEA.

The chain carries TRBV10-3 and TRBJ2-1; D unclear. CDR1 and CDR2 (germline): ENHRY, SYGVKD. The CDR3 runs to 13 residues. The ends were cut back, 3 bases at V and 6 bases at J, with 9 bases in the middle. CDR3 nucleotide sequence: TGTGCCATCAGTGATGGGCAGCCCAATGAGCAGTTCTTC. This translates into CAISDGQPNEQFF.

In DNA form, the CDR3 reads TGTGCCAGCAGCCCCGCAGGTCCTAGCGCTACCTACAATGAGCAGTTCTTC. Protein sequence: CASSPAGPSATYNEQFF. The J gene is TRBJ2-1, the V gene TRBV7-9; D is perhaps TRBD2 (6 bases). Trimming removed 5 bases at V and 2 bases at J, with 19 bases between. Germline CDR1 reads SEHNR; CDR2 reads FQNEAQ (reference sequence). CDR3 length: 17 residues.